This TCR beta chain was identified during a study of monozygotic twins with inflammatory bowel disease. Study-wide results and caveats: Among IBD patients, fewer clonotypes were shared with others than among healthy twins, especially with disease activity.

TCR libraries were prepared from about 3,400 ng total RNA each. Added by template switching were UMIs that each held a 6-nucleotide sample barcode. Reanalyzing the 5' RACE reads, TCRdb keeps one entry per CDR3 protein, without DNA. Its listing shows around 400,000 distinct CDR3 sequences. Germline lookup yields CDR1 GTSNPN and CDR2 SVGIG (reference sequence). The CDR3 length is 14 residues. A remark on this clonotype: Its antigen is as yet unknown.

Donors gave approximately 2.5 ml of blood apiece. This chain joins TRBV30 and TRBJ2-3; TCRdb's assignment of TRBD2 cannot be checked, as there is no DNA. The receptor was isolated from a human donor with ulcerative colitis or Crohn's disease, or a healthy co-twin of an affected twin (not recorded which). The sample taken for sequencing was blood. This CDR3 is CAGREAGGRDTQYF. Supplemented by reference TRBV30 and TRBJ2-3, the full variable domain reads SQTIHQWPATLVQPVGSPLSLECTVEGTSNPNLYWYRQAAGRGLQLLFYSVGIGQISSEVPQNLSASRPQDRQFILSSKKLLLSDSGFYLCAGREAGGRDTQYFGPGTRLTVL.